The next 3 T cell receptor beta chains were all read from a single sample in a study of regulatory T cells in long-lasting Graves disease. Building of the TCR beta libraries involved iRepertoire HTBI primers and Arm-PCR of CDR3 regions. TCRdb re-called the multiplex PCR reads with MiXCR, one entry per CDR3 protein. The sample lists hundreds of thousands of distinct CDR3 sequences; about 16% were seen once. Time point described: newly diagnosed GD, antithyroid drugs for less than 3 months. RNA isolated from PBMCs was used to make the TCR library. These data were also reused for a study on T cells in Graves' hyperthyroidism and ophthalmopathy.

This sample comprised peripheral blood mononuclear cells (PBMCs), obtained at new diagnosis, from a patient treated with antithyroid drugs. The receptor source for this set is a woman aged 40 to 65 with Graves disease.

V gene TRBV5-1 combines with J gene TRBJ2-5, with D perhaps given as TRBD1 or TRBD2 (5 bases each). This CDR3 is built from 15 residues. The germline V gene has CDR1 SGHRS and CDR2 YFSETQ. V lost 2 bases and J 5 bases, leaving 16 bases between the germline ends. In nucleotides, the CDR3 is TGCGCCAGCAGCTTACAGGCCGCTCCGGGGGAGACCCAGTACTTC. Protein sequence: CASSLQAAPGETQYF.

Ten or more counts support this clonotype. V usage is TRBV12-3 or TRBV12-4 and J usage is TRBJ2-1; either TRBD1 or TRBD2 may supply D (6 bases each). The germline V and J ends were trimmed by 7 bases and 6 bases, with 19 bases remaining between them. The CDR3 is 15 residues long. CDR3 coding DNA: TGTGCCAGCACCTTGGGGGGCGCTTACCCCAATGAGCAGTTCTTC. It is translated as CASTLGGAYPNEQFF.

On this clonotype: A far larger clone is one nucleotide away, so this likely arose from a read error. The chain is built from TRBV7-2 and TRBJ2-5; the D is unclear. Germline CDR1 is SGHTA and CDR2 is FQGNSA. The CDR3 contains 17 residues. Deletions cut 1 base from V and 2 bases from J, with 17 bases between. Written as DNA, the CDR3 is TGTGCCAGCAGCTTAGAAAGGGCATCAACCGGACAAGAGACCCAGTACTTC. Protein sequence: CASSLERASTGQETQYF. Full variable domain (outside the CDR3, taken from reference TRBV7-2 and TRBJ2-5): GAGVSQSPSNKVTEKGKDVELRCDPISGHTALYWYRQSLGQGLEFLIYFQGNSAPDKSGLPSDRFSAERTGGSVSTLTIQRTQQEDSAVYLCASSLERASTGQETQYFGPGTRLLVL.